Many counts were recorded for the clone carrying this TCR beta chain. Antigen unknown. The record originates from a study of T cells in Graves' hyperthyroidism and ophthalmopathy. General study points: Most expanded thyroid clonotypes above 0.001 recurred in blood.

Researchers amplified the TCR beta CDR3 regions from RNA transcripts. When the TCR CDR3 underwent first-round RT-PCR, the HTBI primer set was used. TCRdb passed the multiplex PCR reads through MiXCR, listing each CDR3 protein once. The sample records hundreds of thousands of distinct CDR3 sequences, around 20% being singletons. The CDR3 loop spans 15 amino acids. Germline assignment: CDR1 LNHNV and CDR2 YYDKDF (reference sequence). V lost 2 bases and J 9 bases, leaving 17 bases between the germline ends. Uncontrolled infection, other autoimmune disease, pregnancy and lactation each barred patients from inclusion.

The rearrangement uses TRBV15 and TRBJ2-1; D possibly uses TRBD1 or TRBD2 (5 bases each). Input material: blood. The source is a man between 25 and 39 years old with Graves' ophthalmopathy. In DNA form, the CDR3 reads TGTGCCACCAGCAGAACCCTGGGGGATTTGAGTGAGCAGTTCTTC. Protein product: CATSRTLGDLSEQFF.